Listed here are 22 T cell receptor beta chains from one sample, sequenced in a study of blood T cell repertoires in COVID-19. The data were produced by immunoSEQ multiplex PCR, yet TCRdb's version contains in-frame clones alone and is incomplete. The sample lists roughly 350,000 clones; 88% were seen once. The sample consisted of peripheral blood. Every receptor here comes from a woman aged 70-85 years with COVID-19, enrolled during active disease.

The rearrangement joins TRBV29-1 to TRBJ1-3, with D unresolved. Germline V CDR1 and CDR2: SQVTM, ANQGSEA. The ends were cut back, 4 bases at V and 2 bases at J, with 12 bases in the middle. CDR3 size: 14 residues. In DNA, the CDR3 is TGCAGCGTTGCGGAGGGAACCACTGGAAACACCATATATTTT. This gives the protein CSVAEGTTGNTIYF.

The J gene is TRBJ2-7, the V gene TRBV27, with 8 bases matching TRBD1. This CDR3 comprises 13 residues. The V gene's germline CDR1 is MNHEY and CDR2 SMNVEV (reference sequence). J was trimmed by 2 bases and V by 6 bases; bases with no gene match: 3. CDR3 residues: CASREQGAYEQYF. Here the CDR3 DNA reads TGTGCCAGCAGGGAACAGGGGGCCTACGAGCAGTACTTC.

The chain couples TRBV5-1 to TRBJ1-5; 7 nucleotides agree with TRBD1. The V gene end was trimmed by 0 bases and the J gene end by 6 bases; junction bases not matched to a gene: 3. The CDR3 has 14 amino acids. In germline, CDR1 is SGHRS, CDR2 YFSETQ. This CDR3 reads CASSLEGARQPQHF. CDR3 sequence (DNA): TGCGCCAGCAGCTTGGAGGGGGCGCGTCAGCCCCAGCATTTT.

V is TRBV13 and J is TRBJ2-7, with D perhaps matching TRBD2 (6 bases). This CDR3 comprises 14 residues. Germline loops: CDR1 PRHDT, CDR2 FYEKMQ (reference sequence). Trimming stripped 5 bases from V and 2 bases from J, with 13 bases between. CDR3 region: CASSPRDGTYEQYF. The CDR3 nucleotides read TGTGCCAGCAGCCCGCGGGACGGAACCTACGAGCAGTACTTC.

This sequence joins TRBV5-1 and TRBJ1-4, with unresolved D. Deletions cut 0 bases from V and 1 base from J, with 7 bases between. This CDR3 comprises 15 residues. CDR1 is SGHRS and CDR2 is YFSETQ in the germline V gene. The DNA for the CDR3 is TGCGCCAGCAGCTTGGACAGAGTAACTAATGAAAAACTGTTTTTT. Residues: CASSLDRVTNEKLFF.

With respect to this clone: Other DNA variants within this sample encode the same CDR3. The chain has TRBV18 and TRBJ1-5; tentative D call: TRBD1 (6 bases). The V end was cut by 6 bases, the J end by 1 base, with 10 bases between. CDR1 is KGHSH and CDR2 is LQKENI in the germline V gene. The CDR3 runs 14 residues. The CDR3 sequence is CASSPQGSNQPQHF. As DNA, the CDR3 is TGTGCCAGCTCGCCTCAGGGGAGCAATCAGCCCCAGCATTTT.

The V call is TRBV28, the J call TRBJ1-3; the D is unclear. CDR3 length equals 14 residues. Germline V gene lookup returns CDR1 MDHEN and CDR2 SYDVKM. V was pared by 3 bases and J by 4 bases, with 10 bases between. Here the CDR3 DNA reads TGTGCCAGCAGTTTCCCCCCGGGGGGAAACACCATATATTTT. Protein sequence: CASSFPPGGNTIYF.

This sequence joins TRBV5-6 and TRBJ1-5; 7 nucleotides agree with TRBD1. The germline V gene has CDR1 SGHDT and CDR2 YYEEEE. V dropped 0 bases and J dropped 7; count of bases not matched to a gene: 4. This CDR3 is built from 14 residues. The chain's CDR3 is CASSLGQGGQPQHF. CDR3 DNA sequence: TGTGCCAGCAGCTTGGGACAGGGTGGCCAGCCCCAGCATTTT.

The V and J genes are TRBV5-4 and TRBJ1-1; D is unclear. The V end was cut by 3 bases, the J end by 1 base, with 10 bases between. Germline assignment: CDR1 SGHNT and CDR2 YYREEE (reference sequence). The CDR3 covers 14 residues. CDR3 sequence (DNA): TGTGCCAGCAGCTACCGGGTCCAGAACACTGAAGCTTTCTTT. This gives the protein CASSYRVQNTEAFF.

The chain has TRBV3-1 (or the pseudogene TRBV3-2) and TRBJ2-2; 9 bases fit TRBD2. J lost 0 bases, V lost 1 base, and 15 bases had no gene match. CDR1 and CDR2 from the germline V gene are LGHDT and YNNKEL (reference sequence). The CDR3 is 21 residues long. The CDR3 DNA follows: TGTGCCAGCAGCCAAGTGTATCTGAGAGGGACTAGCTTCGCGAACACCGGGGAGCTGTTTTTT. Translation gives CASSQVYLRGTSFANTGELFF.

Turning to this clone: The same CDR3 can be traced to other DNA sequences in this sample. The chain joins TRBV4-1 to TRBJ1-1, with TRBD1 as a possible D gene (5 bases). Trimming cost V 0 bases and J 5 bases, with 7 bases left between them. From germline, CDR1 is MGHRA and CDR2 YSYEKL. The CDR3 loop spans 13 amino acids. CDR3 protein: CASSQDRDTEAFF. The CDR3 nucleotides are TGCGCCAGCAGCCAAGACAGGGATACTGAAGCTTTCTTT.

This chain uses TRBV25-1 with TRBJ1-6; D is ambiguous. The CDR3 totals 13 residues. Germline CDR1 is MGHDK and CDR2 is SYGVNS. The germline V and J ends were trimmed by 5 bases and 10 bases, with 12 bases remaining between them. CDR3 in amino acids: CASSSAGLSPLHF. The DNA of the CDR3 is TGTGCCAGCAGTTCGGCAGGTCTATCACCCCTCCACTTT.

The chain couples TRBV19 to TRBJ1-5; 9 bases fit TRBD1. The CDR3 extends over 15 amino acids. The germline V gene encodes CDR1 LNHDA and CDR2 SQIVND (reference sequence). Trimming at V came to 1 base and at J to 6 bases, leaving 4 bases not matched to a gene. The CDR3 DNA reads as TGTGCCAGTAGTATAGCGGACAGGGGATTTCAGCCCCAGCATTTT. Protein sequence: CASSIADRGFQPQHF.

The rearrangement links TRBV28 to TRBJ1-6, with TRBD1 matching over 8 bases. Trimming at V came to 5 bases and at J to 8 bases, leaving 8 bases not matched to a gene. In germline, CDR1 is MDHEN, CDR2 SYDVKM. The CDR3 sequence is 15 residues long. Here the CDR3 DNA reads TGTGCCAGCAGTCCGGACAGGGAGCTCCATTCACCCCTCCACTTT. It translates to CASSPDRELHSPLHF.

This clone has only one observation. The chain uses TRBV11-2 and TRBJ1-5; TRBD1 aligns across 7 bases. The V segment lost 4 bases and the J segment 6 bases; nucleotides outside the gene matches: 0. From germline, CDR1 is SGHAT and CDR2 FQNNGV. This CDR3 is 12 amino acids long. CDR3 DNA sequence: TGTGCCAGCAGCTCAGGGGGTCAGCCCCAGCATTTT. It translates to CASSSGGQPQHF. Full variable domain (outside the CDR3, taken from reference TRBV11-2 and TRBJ1-5): EAGVAQSPRYKIIEKRQSVAFWCNPISGHATLYWYQQILGQGPKLLIQFQNNGVVDDSQLPKDRFSAERLKGVDSTLKIQPAKLEDSAVYLCASSSGGQPQHFGDGTRLSIL.

This clone has just a few counts. The chain carries TRBV7-3 and TRBJ2-1; D might be TRBD1 (5 bases). V lost 2 bases and J 6 bases, leaving 14 bases between the germline ends. The CDR3 has 15 amino acids. CDR1 is SGHTA, CDR2 FQGTGA, per germline. CDR3 amino acids: CASSLGPGPSNEQFF. The CDR3 coding sequence is TGTGCCAGCAGCTTAGGGCCAGGGCCCAGCAATGAGCAGTTCTTC.

The genes are TRBV7-9 and TRBJ1-5; perhaps TRBD1 as D (6 bases). Germline CDR1 and CDR2: SEHNR and FQNEAQ (reference sequence). The V end was cut by 5 bases, the J end by 4 bases, with 12 bases between. This CDR3 contains 14 residues. CDR3 amino acids: CASSHQGTNQPQHF. The CDR3 coding sequence is TGTGCCAGCAGCCACCAGGGGACGAATCAGCCCCAGCATTTT.

The chain carries TRBV6-5 and TRBJ2-1; possibly TRBD2 for D (6 bases). CDR1 and CDR2 (germline): MNHEY, SVGAGI. The V end lost 8 bases, the J end lost 2 bases, and 16 bases lay between the germline ends. CDR3 size: 15 residues. The CDR3 loop is CASAPSWGAYNEQFF. CDR3 bases: TGTGCCAGCGCCCCGTCGTGGGGGGCCTACAATGAGCAGTTCTTC.

This chain joins TRBV28 and TRBJ1-5, with TRBD1 as a possible D gene (5 bases). The CDR3 length is 17 residues. V lost 7 bases, J lost 0 bases, and 19 bases lay in between. Germline V gene lookup returns CDR1 MDHEN and CDR2 SYDVKM. CDR3 DNA: TGTGCCAGCAACTCGGAACAGGCTTTCGCTAGCAATCAGCCCCAGCATTTT. Translation: CASNSEQAFASNQPQHF.

The chain is built from TRBV2 and TRBJ1-5; the D gene is possibly TRBD1 (5 bases). Trimming left V 3 bases short and J 6 bases short, with 12 bases between. This CDR3 is 14 amino acids long. Germline values: CDR1 SNHLY, CDR2 FYNNEI. CDR3 DNA: TGTGCCAGCAGTGATGCAGGGAAGAGTCAGCCCCAGCATTTT. Its translation is CASSDAGKSQPQHF.

The chain recombines TRBV12-2 with TRBJ1-1; the table names TRBD1, a call not compared with the DNA. TRBV12-2 is a documented pseudogene. This CDR3 comprises 15 residues. CDR3 region: CASRLVWGQNTEAFF. In nucleotides, the CDR3 is TGTGCAAGTCGCTTAGTATGGGGCCAGAACACTGAAGCTTTCTTT.

The CDR3 protein is CSVYGEGIYEQYF. CDR3 nucleotide sequence: TGCAGCGTTTACGGGGAGGGTATCTACGAGCAGTACTTC. The rearrangement links TRBV29-1 to TRBJ2-7; 7 positions agree with TRBD2. Per the germline V gene, CDR1 is SQVTM and CDR2 is ANQGSEA. The CDR3 extends over 13 amino acids. V was clipped by 5 bases and J by 3 bases; unmatched bases: 7.